The text below deals with one TCR beta chain. The germline V gene has CDR1 SGHNT and CDR2 YYREEE (reference sequence). The CDR3 consists of 16 residues. V was pared by 0 bases and J by 8 bases, with 11 bases of the junction left unmatched. The data were taken from a study of technical replicates of blood from a few donors. Profiled with immunoSEQ multiplex PCR; TCRdb holds only in-frame clones, not every one. There are around 79,000 clones in the sample; 80% to 95% occur only once, and about 0.4% lies in the top ten. The TCR sequence derives from a human donor in good health. Some clones in this sample may be carry-over from other donors' samples. The chain recombines TRBV5-4 with TRBJ1-2; TRBD1 matches 9 bases. The sample taken for sequencing was T cells isolated from PBMCs. Written as DNA, the CDR3 is TGTGCCAGCAGCTTGGGTTCCCCACAGGGGGCACGGGGCTACACCTTC. Its translation is CASSLGSPQGARGYTF.